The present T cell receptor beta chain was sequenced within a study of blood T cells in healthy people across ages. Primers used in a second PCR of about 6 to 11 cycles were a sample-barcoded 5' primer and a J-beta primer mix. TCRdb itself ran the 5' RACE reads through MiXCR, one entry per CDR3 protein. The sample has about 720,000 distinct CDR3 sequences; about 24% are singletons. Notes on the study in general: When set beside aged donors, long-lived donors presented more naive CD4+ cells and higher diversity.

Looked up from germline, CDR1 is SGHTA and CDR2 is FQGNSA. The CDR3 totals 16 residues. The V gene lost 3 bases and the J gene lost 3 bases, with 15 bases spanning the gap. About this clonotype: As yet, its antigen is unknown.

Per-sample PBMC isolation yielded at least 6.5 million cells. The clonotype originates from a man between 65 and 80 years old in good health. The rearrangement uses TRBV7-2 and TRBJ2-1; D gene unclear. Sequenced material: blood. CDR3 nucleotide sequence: TGTGCCAGCAGCTTGAGGAACCACAACCTCTACAATGAGCAGTTCTTC. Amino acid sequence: CASSLRNHNLYNEQFF.